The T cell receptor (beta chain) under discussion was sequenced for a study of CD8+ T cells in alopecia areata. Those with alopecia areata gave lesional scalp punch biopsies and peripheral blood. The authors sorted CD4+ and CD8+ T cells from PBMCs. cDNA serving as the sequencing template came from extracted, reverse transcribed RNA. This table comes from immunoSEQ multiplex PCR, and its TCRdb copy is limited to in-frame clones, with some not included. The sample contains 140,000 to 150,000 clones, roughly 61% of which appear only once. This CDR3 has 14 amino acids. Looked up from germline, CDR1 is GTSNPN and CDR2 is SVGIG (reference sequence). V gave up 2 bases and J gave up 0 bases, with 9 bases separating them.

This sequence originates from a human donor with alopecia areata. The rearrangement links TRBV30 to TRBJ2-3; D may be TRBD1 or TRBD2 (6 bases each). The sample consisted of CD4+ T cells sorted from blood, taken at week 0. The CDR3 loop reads CAWSPGASTDTQYF. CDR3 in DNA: TGTGCCTGGAGTCCGGGGGCAAGCACAGATACGCAGTATTTT.